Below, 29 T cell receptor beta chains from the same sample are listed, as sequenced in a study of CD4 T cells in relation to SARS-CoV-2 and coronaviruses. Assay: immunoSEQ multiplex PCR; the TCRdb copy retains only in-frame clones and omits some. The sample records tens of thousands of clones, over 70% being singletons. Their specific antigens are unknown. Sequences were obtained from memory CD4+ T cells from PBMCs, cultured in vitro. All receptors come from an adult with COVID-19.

This CDR3 reads CASSRPLGNYGYTF. The CDR3 DNA reads TGTGCCAGTAGTCGGCCCCTCGGAAACTATGGCTACACCTTC. This chain links TRBV19 with TRBJ1-2, with no clear D. This CDR3 has 14 amino acids. V was clipped by 5 bases and J by 2 bases, with 12 bases between them. Germline CDR1 is LNHDA and CDR2 is SQIVND (reference sequence).

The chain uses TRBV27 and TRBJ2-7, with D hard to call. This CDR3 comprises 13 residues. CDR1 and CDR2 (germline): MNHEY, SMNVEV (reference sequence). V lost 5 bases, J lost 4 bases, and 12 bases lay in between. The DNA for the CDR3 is TGTGCCAGCAGTCCCTCAGGACCTTACGAGCAGTACTTC. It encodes CASSPSGPYEQYF.

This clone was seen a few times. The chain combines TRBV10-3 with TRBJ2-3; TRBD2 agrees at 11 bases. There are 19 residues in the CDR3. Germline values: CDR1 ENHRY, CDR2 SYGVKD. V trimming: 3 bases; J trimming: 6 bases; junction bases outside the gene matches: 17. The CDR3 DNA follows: TGTGCCATCAGTGATCGATTGGGTACTAGCGGGAGCGCGACCGATACGCAGTATTTT. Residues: CAISDRLGTSGSATDTQYF.

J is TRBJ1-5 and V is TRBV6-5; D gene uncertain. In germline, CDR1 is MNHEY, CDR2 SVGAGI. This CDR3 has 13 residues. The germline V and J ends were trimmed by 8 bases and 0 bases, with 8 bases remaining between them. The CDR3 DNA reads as TGTGCCAGCCGAAAGAATAGCAATCAGCCCCAGCATTTT. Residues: CASRKNSNQPQHF.

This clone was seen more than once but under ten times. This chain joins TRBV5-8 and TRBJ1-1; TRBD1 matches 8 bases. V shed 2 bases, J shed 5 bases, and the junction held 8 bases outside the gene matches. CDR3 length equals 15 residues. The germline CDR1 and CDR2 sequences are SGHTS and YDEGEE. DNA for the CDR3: TGTGCCAGCAGCTTAGGACAGGGAAGGGGGACTGAAGCTTTCTTT. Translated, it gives CASSLGQGRGTEAFF. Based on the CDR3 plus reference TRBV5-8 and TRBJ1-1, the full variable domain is EAGVTQSPTHLIKTRGQQATLRCSPISGHTSVYWYQQALGLGLQFLLWYDEGEERNRGNFPPRFSGRQFPNYSSELNVNALELEDSALYLCASSLGQGRGTEAFFGQGTRLTVV.

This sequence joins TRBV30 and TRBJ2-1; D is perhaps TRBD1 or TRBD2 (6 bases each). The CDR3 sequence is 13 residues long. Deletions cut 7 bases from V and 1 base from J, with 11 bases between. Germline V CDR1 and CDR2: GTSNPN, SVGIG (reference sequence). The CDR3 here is CAYLGGSYNEQFF. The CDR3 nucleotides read TGTGCCTATCTAGGGGGGTCCTACAATGAGCAGTTCTTC.

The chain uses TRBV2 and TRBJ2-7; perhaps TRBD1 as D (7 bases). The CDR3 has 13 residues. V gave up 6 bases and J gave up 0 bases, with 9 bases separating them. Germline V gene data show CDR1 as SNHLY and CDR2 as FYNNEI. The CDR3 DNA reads TGTGCCAGCAGGCGGGACAGCTCCTACGAGCAGTACTTC. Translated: CASRRDSSYEQYF.

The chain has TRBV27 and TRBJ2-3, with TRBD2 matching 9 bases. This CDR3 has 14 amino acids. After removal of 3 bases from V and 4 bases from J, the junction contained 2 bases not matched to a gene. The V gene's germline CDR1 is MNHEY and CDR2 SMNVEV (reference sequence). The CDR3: CASSLREGPDTQYF. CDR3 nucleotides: TGTGCCAGCAGTTTGCGGGAGGGCCCAGATACGCAGTATTTT.

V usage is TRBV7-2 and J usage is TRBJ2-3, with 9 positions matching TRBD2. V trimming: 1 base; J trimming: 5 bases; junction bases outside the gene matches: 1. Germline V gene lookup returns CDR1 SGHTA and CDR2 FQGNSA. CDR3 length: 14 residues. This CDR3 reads CASSLVAGVDTQYF. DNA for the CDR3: TGTGCCAGCAGCTTAGTAGCGGGAGTAGATACGCAGTATTTT. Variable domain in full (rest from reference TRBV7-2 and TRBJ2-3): GAGVSQSPSNKVTEKGKDVELRCDPISGHTALYWYRQSLGQGLEFLIYFQGNSAPDKSGLPSDRFSAERTGGSVSTLTIQRTQQEDSAVYLCASSLVAGVDTQYFGPGTRLTVL.

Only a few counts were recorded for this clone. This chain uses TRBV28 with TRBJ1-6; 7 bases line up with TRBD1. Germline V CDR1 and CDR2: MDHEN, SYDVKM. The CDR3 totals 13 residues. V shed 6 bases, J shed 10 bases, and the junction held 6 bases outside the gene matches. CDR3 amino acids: CASSRDSLSPLHF. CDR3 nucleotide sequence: TGTGCCAGCAGCCGGGACAGTTTATCACCCCTCCACTTT.

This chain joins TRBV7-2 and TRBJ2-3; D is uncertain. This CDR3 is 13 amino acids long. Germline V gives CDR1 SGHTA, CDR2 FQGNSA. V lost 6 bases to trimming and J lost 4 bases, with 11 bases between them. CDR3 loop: CASRTGPADTQYF. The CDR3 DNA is TGTGCCAGCAGAACCGGTCCGGCAGATACGCAGTATTTT.

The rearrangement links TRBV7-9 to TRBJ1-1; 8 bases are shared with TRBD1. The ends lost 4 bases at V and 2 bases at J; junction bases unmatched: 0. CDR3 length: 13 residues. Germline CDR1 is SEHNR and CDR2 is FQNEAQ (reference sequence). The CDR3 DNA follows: TGTGCCAGCAGCTCAGGGGGCAACACTGAAGCTTTCTTT. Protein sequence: CASSSGGNTEAFF.

CDR3 loop: CASSQRDFSPWDRGHSGYTF. In DNA, the CDR3 is TGCGCCAGCAGTCAACGTGATTTTTCCCCCTGGGACAGGGGGCACAGTGGCTACACCTTC. The chain recombines TRBV23-1 with TRBJ1-2; 12 bases match TRBD1. TRBV23-1 is sorted into the ORF group, with uncertain function. Losses at the gene ends were 2 bases for V and 7 bases for J; bases not matched to a gene: 20. This CDR3 is built from 20 residues.

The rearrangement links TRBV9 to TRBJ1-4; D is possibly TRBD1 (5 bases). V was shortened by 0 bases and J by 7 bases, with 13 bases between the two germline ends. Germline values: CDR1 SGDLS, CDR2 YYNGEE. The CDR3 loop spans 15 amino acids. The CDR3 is CASSVEGLYSEKLFF. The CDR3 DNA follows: TGTGCCAGCAGCGTAGAGGGGCTTTATAGTGAAAAACTGTTTTTT.

CDR3 DNA sequence: TGTGCCTGGAGTGGAAAAGGTATAGCGGGAGTCGAGCAGTACTTC. Translated: CAWSGKGIAGVEQYF. The rearrangement joins TRBV30 to TRBJ2-7; 9 nucleotides match TRBD2. There are 15 residues in the CDR3. The V gene end was trimmed by 1 base and the J gene end by 6 bases; junction bases not matched to a gene: 10. Germline CDR1 GTSNPN, CDR2 SVGIG (reference sequence).

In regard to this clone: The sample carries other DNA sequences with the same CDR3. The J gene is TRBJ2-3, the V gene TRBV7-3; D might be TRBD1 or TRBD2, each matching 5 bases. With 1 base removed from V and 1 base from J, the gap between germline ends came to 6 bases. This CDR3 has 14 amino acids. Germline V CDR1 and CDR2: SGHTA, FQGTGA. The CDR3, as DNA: TGTGCCAGCAGCTTAAGAGGGGGCACAGATACGCAGTATTTT. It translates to CASSLRGGTDTQYF.

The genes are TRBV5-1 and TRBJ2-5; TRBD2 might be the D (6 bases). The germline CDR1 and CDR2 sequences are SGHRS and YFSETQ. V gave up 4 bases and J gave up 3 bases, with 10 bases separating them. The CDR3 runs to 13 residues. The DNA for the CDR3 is TGCGCCAGCAGCCCCGGGACTGAAGAGACCCAGTACTTC. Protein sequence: CASSPGTEETQYF.

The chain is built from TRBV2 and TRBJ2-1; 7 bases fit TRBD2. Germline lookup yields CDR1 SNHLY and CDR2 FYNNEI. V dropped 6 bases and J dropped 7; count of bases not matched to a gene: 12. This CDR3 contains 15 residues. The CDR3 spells CASRRGLSGANEQFF. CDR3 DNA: TGTGCCAGCAGGAGGGGACTATCTGGTGCTAATGAGCAGTTCTTC.

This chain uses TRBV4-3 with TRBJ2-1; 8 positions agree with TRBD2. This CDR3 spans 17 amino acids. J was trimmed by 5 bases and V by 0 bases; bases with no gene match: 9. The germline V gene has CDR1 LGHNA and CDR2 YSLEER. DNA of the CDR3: TGCGCCAGCAGCCAAGAGATAGCGGGAAGCATCGACAATGAGCAGTTCTTC. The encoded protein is CASSQEIAGSIDNEQFF.

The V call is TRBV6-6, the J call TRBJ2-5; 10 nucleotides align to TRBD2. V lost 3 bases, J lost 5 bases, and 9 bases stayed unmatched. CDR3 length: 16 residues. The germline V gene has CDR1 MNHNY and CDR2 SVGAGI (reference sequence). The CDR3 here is CASSYRPSGSGETQYF. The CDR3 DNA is TGTGCCAGCAGTTATCGGCCTAGCGGGAGCGGGGAGACCCAGTACTTC.

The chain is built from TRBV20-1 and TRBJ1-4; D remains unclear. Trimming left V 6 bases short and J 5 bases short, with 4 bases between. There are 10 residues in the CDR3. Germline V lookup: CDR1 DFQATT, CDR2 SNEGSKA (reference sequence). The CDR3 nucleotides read TGCAGTGCCGAAAATGAAAAACTGTTTTTT. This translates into CSAENEKLFF.

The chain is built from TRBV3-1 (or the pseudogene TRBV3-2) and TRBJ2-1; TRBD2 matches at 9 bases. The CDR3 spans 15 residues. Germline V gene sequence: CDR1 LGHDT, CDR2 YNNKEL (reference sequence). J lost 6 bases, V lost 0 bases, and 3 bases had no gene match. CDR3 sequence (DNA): TGTGCCAGCAGCCAAGATAGCGGGAGATTCAATGAGCAGTTCTTC. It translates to CASSQDSGRFNEQFF.

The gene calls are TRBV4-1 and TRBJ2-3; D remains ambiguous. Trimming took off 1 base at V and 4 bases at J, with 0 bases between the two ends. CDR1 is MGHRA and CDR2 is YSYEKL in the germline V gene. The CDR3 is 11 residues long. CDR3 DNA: TGCGCCAGCAGCCAAGCAGATACGCAGTATTTT. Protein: CASSQADTQYF.

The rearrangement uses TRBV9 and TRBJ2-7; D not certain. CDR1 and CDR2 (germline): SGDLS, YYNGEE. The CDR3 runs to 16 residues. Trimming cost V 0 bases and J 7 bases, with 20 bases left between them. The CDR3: CASSVGAQPDVWEQYF. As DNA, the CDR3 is TGTGCCAGCAGCGTAGGGGCCCAGCCCGATGTCTGGGAGCAGTACTTC.

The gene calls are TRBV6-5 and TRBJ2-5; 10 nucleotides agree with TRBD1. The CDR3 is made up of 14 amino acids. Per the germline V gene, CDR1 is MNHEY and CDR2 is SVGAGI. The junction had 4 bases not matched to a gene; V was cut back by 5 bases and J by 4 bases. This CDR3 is CASSTRQGAETQYF. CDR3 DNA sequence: TGTGCCAGCAGTACCCGACAGGGGGCAGAGACCCAGTACTTC.

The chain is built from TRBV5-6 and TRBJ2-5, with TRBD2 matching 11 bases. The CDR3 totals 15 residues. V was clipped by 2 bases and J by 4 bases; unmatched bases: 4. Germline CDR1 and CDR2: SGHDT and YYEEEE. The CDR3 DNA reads TGTGCCAGCAGCTTTACTAGCGGGAGTGGAGAGACCCAGTACTTC. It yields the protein CASSFTSGSGETQYF. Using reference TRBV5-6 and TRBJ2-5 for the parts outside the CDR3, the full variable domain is DAGVTQSPTHLIKTRGQQVTLRCSPKSGHDTVSWYQQALGQGPQFIFQYYEEEERQRGNFPDRFSGHQFPNYSSELNVNALLLGDSALYLCASSFTSGSGETQYFGPGTRLLVL.

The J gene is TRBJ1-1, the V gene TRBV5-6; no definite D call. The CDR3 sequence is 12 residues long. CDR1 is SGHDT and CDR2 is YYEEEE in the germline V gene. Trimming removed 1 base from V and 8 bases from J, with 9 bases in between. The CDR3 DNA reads TGTGCCAGCAGCTTGTGGAATGTGGAAGCTTTCTTT. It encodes CASSLWNVEAFF.

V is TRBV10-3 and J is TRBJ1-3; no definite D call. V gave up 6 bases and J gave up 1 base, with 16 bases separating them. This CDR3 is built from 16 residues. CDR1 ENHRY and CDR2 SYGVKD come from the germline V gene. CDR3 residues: CAISPGPDRSGNTIYF. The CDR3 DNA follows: TGTGCCATCAGCCCCGGGCCGGATCGATCTGGAAACACCATATATTTT.

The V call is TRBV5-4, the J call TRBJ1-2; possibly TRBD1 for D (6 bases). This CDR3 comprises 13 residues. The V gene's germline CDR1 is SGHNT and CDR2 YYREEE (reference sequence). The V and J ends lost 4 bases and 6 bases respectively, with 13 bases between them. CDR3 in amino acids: CASSHTGIDGYTF. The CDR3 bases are TGTGCCAGCAGCCATACAGGGATCGATGGCTACACCTTC.